This TCR beta chain was obtained from a study of blood T cells in healthy people across ages. Study findings and constraints: More naive CD4+ cells and higher diversity were found in long-lived than in aged donors.

Turning to this clonotype: Its specificity is unknown.

V dropped 6 bases and J dropped 5 bases, with 31 bases sitting between them. CDR1 is SEHNR and CDR2 is FQNEAQ in the germline V gene (reference sequence). This CDR3 has 19 amino acids. The use of a sample-barcoded 5' primer and a J-beta primer mix characterized a second PCR of about 7 to 12 cycles. A template-switch adaptor containing 12 random nucleotides labeled each cDNA molecule. TCRdb ran MiXCR on the 5' RACE reads and lists one entry per CDR3 protein. The data hold 1.5 million to 2 million distinct CDR3 sequences, with 49% observed a single time. The study drew donors from healthy Caucasian individuals in Russia aged roughly 6 to 90. Per sample, at least 5.5 micrograms of total RNA were extracted.

The chain is built from TRBV7-9 and TRBJ2-5; D not certain. This TCR was recovered from a woman aged 40-49 years in good health. Sequencing was performed on blood. The CDR3 is CASSPTETGPASDWETQYF. The CDR3 nucleotides are TGTGCCAGCAGTCCCACAGAGACGGGTCCGGCCTCCGATTGGGAGACCCAGTACTTC.